The 23 T cell receptor beta chains reported below all come from one sample, sequenced in a study of blood T cell repertoires in COVID-19. TCRdb keeps only in-frame clones here, not all; method: immunoSEQ multiplex PCR. Found here are some 320,000 clones, roughly nine tenths of them singletons; the top ten hold around 2.5%. The sequenced sample consisted of PBMCs or T cells enriched from blood (not recorded which). The source of these receptors is a man aged 60 to 75 who had recovered from COVID-19.

CDR3 nucleotides: TGTGCCAGTAGTATAGACGGCTTTTCGGGAAATAGCAATCAGCCCCAGCATTTT. This gives the protein CASSIDGFSGNSNQPQHF. The chain recombines TRBV19 with TRBJ1-5; D call uncertain. Germline values: CDR1 LNHDA, CDR2 SQIVND (reference sequence). The CDR3 is 18 residues long. Trimming shortened V by 0 bases and J by 0 bases, and 15 bases separated the two germline ends.

The chain links TRBV12-3 or TRBV12-4 to TRBJ1-3, with D unresolved. The V end lost 6 bases, the J end lost 3 bases, and 6 bases lay between the germline ends. This CDR3 spans 12 amino acids. CDR3 DNA sequence: TGTGCCAGCAGCCTCGTTGGAAACACCATATATTTT. Translating gives CASSLVGNTIYF.

The genes are TRBV7-3 and TRBJ2-1, with 11 positions matching TRBD2. V trimming: 6 bases; J trimming: 10 bases; junction bases outside the gene matches: 11. Germline V gene data show CDR1 as SGHTA and CDR2 as FQGTGA. CDR3 size: 15 residues. CDR3: CASRRGTSGSGEQFF. Written as DNA, the CDR3 is TGTGCCAGCAGGCGGGGGACTAGCGGCTCCGGGGAGCAGTTCTTC.

This sequence joins TRBV14 and TRBJ2-1; D unresolved. V lost 0 bases, J lost 2 bases, and 8 bases lay in between. CDR1 and CDR2 (germline): SGHDN, FVKESK. The CDR3 covers 15 residues. Here the CDR3 DNA reads TGTGCCAGCAGCCAAGACGGTAGCACCTACAATGAGCAGTTCTTC. It is translated as CASSQDGSTYNEQFF. Full variable domain (outside the CDR3, taken from reference TRBV14 and TRBJ2-1): EAGVTQFPSHSVIEKGQTVTLRCDPISGHDNLYWYRRVMGKEIKFLLHFVKESKQDESGMPNNRFLAERTGGTYSTLKVQPAELEDSGVYFCASSQDGSTYNEQFFGPGTRLTVL.

V and J are TRBV7-2 and TRBJ1-1; tentatively, D is TRBD1 (5 bases). The V end lost 2 bases, the J end lost 1 base, and 8 bases lay between the germline ends. This CDR3 has 14 amino acids. Germline values: CDR1 SGHTA, CDR2 FQGNSA. The CDR3 reads CASSLTGKNTEAFF. CDR3 DNA: TGTGCCAGCAGCTTAACAGGAAAGAACACTGAAGCTTTCTTT.

The chain recombines TRBV12-3 or TRBV12-4 with TRBJ1-2; D not resolved. The germline V and J ends were trimmed by 7 bases and 0 bases, with 9 bases remaining between them. The CDR3 consists of 13 residues. The CDR3: CASTSSPNYGYTF. The CDR3 DNA sequence: TGTGCCAGCACATCGAGCCCTAACTATGGCTACACCTTC.

This clone was seen more than once but under ten times. This chain joins TRBV18 and TRBJ1-1; D is uncertain. The germline gives CDR1 KGHSH, CDR2 LQKENI. The CDR3 has 15 residues. Trimming removed 1 base at V and 6 bases at J, with 15 bases between. The CDR3 loop reads CASSPRFEGAAEAFF. In DNA form, the CDR3 reads TGTGCCAGCTCACCACGTTTCGAGGGAGCCGCTGAAGCTTTCTTT.

The V gene is TRBV19, the J gene TRBJ2-2; 11 positions agree with TRBD2. The germline V gene has CDR1 LNHDA and CDR2 SQIVND (reference sequence). With V trimmed by 4 bases and J by 5 bases, 6 bases remained unmatched. This CDR3 has 16 amino acids. The CDR3 coding sequence is TGTGCCAGTAGTACCCTAGCGGGAGGAGGTACCGGGGAGCTGTTTTTT. It is translated as CASSTLAGGGTGELFF.

This clone was observed at least ten times. This sequence joins TRBV24-1 and TRBJ2-3; 7 bases match TRBD2. V was pared by 7 bases and J by 0 bases, with 3 bases of the junction left unmatched. The germline V gene encodes CDR1 KGHDR and CDR2 SFDVKD. The CDR3 is 14 amino acids. The CDR3 nucleotides are TGTGCCACCAGAAGCGGGATAAGCACAGATACGCAGTATTTT. Amino acid sequence: CATRSGISTDTQYF.

The chain links TRBV5-1 to TRBJ2-3; possible D gene TRBD1, 5 bases. The CDR3 totals 16 residues. Germline loops: CDR1 SGHRS, CDR2 YFSETQ. Between the trimmed V and J ends, which lost 3 bases and 0 bases, there was a span of 14 bases. CDR3 DNA sequence: TGCGCCAGCAGCTCCTACACAGGTCCTAGCACAGATACGCAGTATTTT. Translation gives CASSSYTGPSTDTQYF.

The genes are TRBV7-9 and TRBJ1-6, with D perhaps TRBD1 (6 bases). Deletions cut 1 base from V and 8 bases from J, with 12 bases between. Germline V gives CDR1 SEHNR, CDR2 FQNEAQ (reference sequence). The CDR3 contains 15 residues. The CDR3 nucleotides read TGTGCCAGCAGCTTAGGGGGGCAGGAATATTCACCCCTCCACTTT. Translating it yields CASSLGGQEYSPLHF.

The CDR3 sequence is CATSSGETQYF. The DNA for the CDR3 is TGTGCCACCTCATCGGGGGAGACCCAGTACTTC. V and J are TRBV24-1 and TRBJ2-5; TRBD2 might be the D (5 bases). V lost 9 bases to trimming and J lost 5 bases, with 9 bases between them. The CDR3 covers 11 residues. CDR1 is KGHDR and CDR2 is SFDVKD in the germline V gene.

The table lists this clone with a count of one. CDR3 protein: CAWNRGSNQPQHF. The CDR3 DNA is TGTGCCTGGAACAGGGGGTCTAATCAGCCCCAGCATTTT. The chain couples TRBV30 to TRBJ1-5; the match to TRBD1 covers 8 bases. This CDR3 has 13 amino acids. The junction had 3 bases not matched to a gene; V was cut back by 4 bases and J by 4 bases. Germline CDR1 GTSNPN, CDR2 SVGIG (reference sequence).

DNA of the CDR3: TGTGCCAGCAGCACCCTTGGAGGGTTTAGCAATGAGCAGTTCTTC. Its protein product is CASSTLGGFSNEQFF. The genes are TRBV7-3 and TRBJ2-1; TRBD2 is a possible D gene (6 bases). V shed 5 bases and J shed 6 bases, with 17 bases lying between them. Germline lookup yields CDR1 SGHTA and CDR2 FQGTGA. This CDR3 has 15 residues. The full variable domain, rest sourced from reference TRBV7-3 and TRBJ2-1, is GAGVSQTPSNKVTEKGKYVELRCDPISGHTALYWYRQSLGQGPEFLIYFQGTGAADDSGLPNDRFFAVRPEGSVSTLKIQRTERGDSAVYLCASSTLGGFSNEQFFGPGTRLTVL.

The J gene is TRBJ2-1, the V gene TRBV10-3; 9 bases match TRBD2. V was pared by 4 bases and J by 3 bases, with 7 bases of the junction left unmatched. Germline V gene data show CDR1 as ENHRY and CDR2 as SYGVKD. The CDR3 length is 16 residues. The CDR3 spells CAISGVAGAGYNEQFF. The CDR3, as DNA: TGTGCCATCAGTGGGGTAGCGGGAGCTGGCTACAATGAGCAGTTCTTC.

The chain recombines TRBV6-5 with TRBJ2-7; D may be TRBD1 (6 bases). The V end was cut by 0 bases, the J end by 2 bases, with 14 bases between. CDR3 length: 16 amino acids. CDR1 and CDR2 from the germline V gene are MNHEY and SVGAGI. The CDR3 loop is CASSYSRTAPTYEQYF. The CDR3 DNA is TGTGCCAGCAGTTACTCCCGGACAGCCCCTACCTACGAGCAGTACTTC.

Points on this clone: Relative to the germline gene, one junction end is altered; a read error may explain this. The V gene is TRBV7-7, the J gene TRBJ2-5, with TRBD1 as a possible D gene (6 bases). In germline, CDR1 is SSHAT, CDR2 FNYEAQ (reference sequence). This CDR3 is built from 14 residues. The CDR3 protein is CASSLAIQGETQYF. CDR3 in DNA: TGTGCTAGCAGCTTAGCGATTCAGGGGGAGACCCAGTACTTC.

The rearrangement uses TRBV28 and TRBJ2-3, with D possibly being TRBD2 (6 bases). With 4 bases removed from V and 2 bases from J, the gap between germline ends came to 16 bases. The CDR3 has 16 residues. Germline assignment: CDR1 MDHEN and CDR2 SYDVKM. The CDR3 DNA sequence: TGTGCCAGCAGTTCACTAGAGGGGCGGGACACAGATACGCAGTATTTT. This sequence encodes CASSSLEGRDTDTQYF.

The chain employs TRBV28 and TRBJ1-5; D unresolved. V was shortened by 4 bases and J by 6 bases, with 13 bases between the two germline ends. From germline, CDR1 is MDHEN and CDR2 SYDVKM. The CDR3 length is 14 residues. The CDR3 protein is CASSWPSLGQPQHF. The CDR3 nucleotides read TGTGCCAGCAGTTGGCCCAGCCTAGGTCAGCCCCAGCATTTT. Full variable domain (outside the CDR3, taken from reference TRBV28 and TRBJ1-5): DVKVTQSSRYLVKRTGEKVFLECVQDMDHENMFWYRQDPGLGLRLIYFSYDVKMKEKGDIPEGYSVSREKKERFSLILESASTNQTSMYLCASSWPSLGQPQHFGDGTRLSIL.

This rearrangement joins TRBV6-5 to TRBJ1-6; D gene unclear. V was shortened by 8 bases and J by 3 bases, with 14 bases between the two germline ends. Germline CDR1 MNHEY, CDR2 SVGAGI. The CDR3 consists of 15 residues. CDR3 residues: CASASGRNYNSPLHF. The CDR3 bases are TGTGCCAGCGCCTCGGGGAGGAACTATAATTCACCCCTCCACTTT.

This chain links TRBV11-2 with TRBJ2-1; 9 bases match TRBD2. The trim removed 4 bases at V and 4 bases at J, leaving 8 bases unmatched. Germline V gene lookup returns CDR1 SGHAT and CDR2 FQNNGV. This CDR3 has 16 residues. CDR3 residues: CASSSSGLAAYNEQFF. DNA of the CDR3: TGTGCCAGCAGCTCTTCGGGACTAGCAGCGTACAATGAGCAGTTCTTC.

The chain carries TRBV2 and TRBJ2-7; 7 bases line up with TRBD2. The CDR3 covers 14 residues. Unmatched junction bases numbered 3, after V lost 0 bases and J lost 4 bases. Germline assignment: CDR1 SNHLY and CDR2 FYNNEI. CDR3 amino acids: CASSEAREAYEQYF. In nucleotides, the CDR3 is TGTGCCAGCAGTGAAGCCCGGGAGGCTTACGAGCAGTACTTC.

This chain joins TRBV7-9 and TRBJ1-1; a weak D match, TRBD1 (5 bases). Trimming stripped 6 bases from V and 4 bases from J, with 9 bases between. The CDR3 runs 12 residues. Germline CDR1 reads SEHNR; CDR2 reads FQNEAQ (reference sequence). CDR3 in DNA: TGTGCCAGCAGTCGGAGGGGCACTGAAGCTTTCTTT. Translation: CASSRRGTEAFF.